This T cell receptor beta chain was profiled in a study of neurological immune-mediated disorders. Study results and caveats: There were no CDR3 amino acid sequences shared by expanded clones across subjects, a result suggesting private repertoires in all groups. Whereas HTLV-1-associated myelopathy showed the most TCR clonal expansion, multiple sclerosis showed the least, with levels below those of healthy controls.

The V gene lost 3 bases and the J gene lost 3 bases, with 8 bases spanning the gap. From germline, CDR1 is MGHRA and CDR2 YSYEKL. The CDR3 runs 13 residues. Sorted libraries were made with some 930,000 CD4+ or CD8+ T cells. Every sequencing run gave over 180 million TCR-beta sequences, taken from 15-18 subjects. TCRdb processed the 5' RACE reads anew with MiXCR; each CDR3 protein has one entry. The sample records just under 20,000 distinct CDR3 sequences, approximately 7.3% being singletons. This clonotype was seen at least ten times. What it recognizes is unknown. This sequence joins TRBV4-1 and TRBJ1-1; D possibly corresponds to TRBD1 (6 bases). The clonotype comes from a woman in her twenties or thirties with HTLV-1-associated myelopathy (HAM/TSP). The specimen was CD8+ T cells from blood. CDR3 in DNA: TGCGCCAGCAGCCAGACAGGCTACACTGAAGCTTTCTTT. This translates into CASSQTGYTEAFF.